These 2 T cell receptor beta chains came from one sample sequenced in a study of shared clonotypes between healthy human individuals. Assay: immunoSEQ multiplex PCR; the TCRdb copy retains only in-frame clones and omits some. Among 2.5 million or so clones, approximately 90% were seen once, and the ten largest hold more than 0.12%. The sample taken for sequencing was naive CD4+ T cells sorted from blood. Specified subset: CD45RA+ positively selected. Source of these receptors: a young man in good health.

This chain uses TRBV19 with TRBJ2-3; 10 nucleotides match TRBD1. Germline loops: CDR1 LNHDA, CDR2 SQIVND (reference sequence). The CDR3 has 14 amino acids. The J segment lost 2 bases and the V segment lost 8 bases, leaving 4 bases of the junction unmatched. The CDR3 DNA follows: TGTGCCAGTCGGACAGGGGGTTTCACAGATACGCAGTATTTT. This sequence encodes CASRTGGFTDTQYF.

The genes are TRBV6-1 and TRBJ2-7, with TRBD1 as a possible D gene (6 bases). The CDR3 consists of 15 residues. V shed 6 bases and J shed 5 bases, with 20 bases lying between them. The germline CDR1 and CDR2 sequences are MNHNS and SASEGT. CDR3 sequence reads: CASRDVGAVSHEQYF. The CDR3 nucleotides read TGTGCCAGCAGGGACGTGGGGGCGGTGAGCCACGAGCAGTACTTC.